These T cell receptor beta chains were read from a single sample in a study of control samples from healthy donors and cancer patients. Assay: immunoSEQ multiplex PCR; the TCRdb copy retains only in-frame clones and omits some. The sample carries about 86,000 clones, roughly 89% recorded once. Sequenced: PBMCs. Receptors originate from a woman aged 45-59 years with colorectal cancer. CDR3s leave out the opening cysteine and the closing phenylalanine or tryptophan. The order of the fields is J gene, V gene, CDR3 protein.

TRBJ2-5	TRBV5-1	ASSLVGSGGPVETQY
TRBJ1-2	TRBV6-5	ASSRDSYYGYT
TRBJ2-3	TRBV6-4	ASSKGAFTDTQY
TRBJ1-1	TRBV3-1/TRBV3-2	ASSQDINALNTEAF
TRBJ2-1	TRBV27	ASRPGGSYNEQF
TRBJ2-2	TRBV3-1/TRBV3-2	ASRNSAGGELF
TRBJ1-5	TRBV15	ATSRDDMTSNQPQH
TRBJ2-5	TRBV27	ASSLILDRAETQY
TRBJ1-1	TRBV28	ASSLITGNTEAF
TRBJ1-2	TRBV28	ASSPGQGLNYGYT
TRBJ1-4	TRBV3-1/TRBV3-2	ASSIGGINEKLF
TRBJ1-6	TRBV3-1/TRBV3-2	ASSPSGGGSPLH
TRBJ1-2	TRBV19	ASNGGPQYGYT
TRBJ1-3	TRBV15	ATSRGGGASGNTIY
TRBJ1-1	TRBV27	ASSLTGTEAF
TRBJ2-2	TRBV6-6	ASTRETGPAFLF
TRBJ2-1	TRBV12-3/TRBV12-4	ASSLRGGSEQF
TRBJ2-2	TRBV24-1	ATSDLIAGELF
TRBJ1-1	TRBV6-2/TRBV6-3	ASSSLRGNTEAF
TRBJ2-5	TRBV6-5	ASSYGRGQETQY
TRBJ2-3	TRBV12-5	ASGLVPGEATQY
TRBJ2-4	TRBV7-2	ASSLWDSNIQY